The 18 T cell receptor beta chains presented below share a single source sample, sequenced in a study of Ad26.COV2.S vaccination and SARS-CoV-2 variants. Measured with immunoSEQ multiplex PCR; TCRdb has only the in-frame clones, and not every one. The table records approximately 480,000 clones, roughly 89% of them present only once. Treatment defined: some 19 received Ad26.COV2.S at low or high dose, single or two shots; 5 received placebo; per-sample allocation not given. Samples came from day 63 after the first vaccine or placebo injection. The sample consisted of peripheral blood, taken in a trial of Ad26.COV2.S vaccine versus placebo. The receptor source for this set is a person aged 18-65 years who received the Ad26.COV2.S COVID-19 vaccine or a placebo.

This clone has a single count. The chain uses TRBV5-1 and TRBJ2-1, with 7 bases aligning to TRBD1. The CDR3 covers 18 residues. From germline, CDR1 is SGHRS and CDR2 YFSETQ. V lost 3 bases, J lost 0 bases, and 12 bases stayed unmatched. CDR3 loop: CASSSLPLGQSSYNEQFF. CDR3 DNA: TGCGCCAGCAGCTCCCTTCCCTTGGGACAGAGCTCCTACAATGAGCAGTTCTTC.

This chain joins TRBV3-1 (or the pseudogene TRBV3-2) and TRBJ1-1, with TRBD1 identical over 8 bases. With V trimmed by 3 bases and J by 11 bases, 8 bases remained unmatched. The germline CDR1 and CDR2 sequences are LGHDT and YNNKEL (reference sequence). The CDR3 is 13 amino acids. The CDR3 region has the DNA TGTGCCAGCAGCCAGACAGGGGCGTACGGTGCTTTCTTT. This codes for CASSQTGAYGAFF.

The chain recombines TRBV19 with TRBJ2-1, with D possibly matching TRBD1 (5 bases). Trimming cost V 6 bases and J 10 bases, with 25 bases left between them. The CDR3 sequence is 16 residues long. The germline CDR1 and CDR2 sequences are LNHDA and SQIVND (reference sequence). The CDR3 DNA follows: TGTGCCAGTAGGGGTTCCGCACAGGTCCCCTGGATGGAGCAGTTCTTC. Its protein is CASRGSAQVPWMEQFF.

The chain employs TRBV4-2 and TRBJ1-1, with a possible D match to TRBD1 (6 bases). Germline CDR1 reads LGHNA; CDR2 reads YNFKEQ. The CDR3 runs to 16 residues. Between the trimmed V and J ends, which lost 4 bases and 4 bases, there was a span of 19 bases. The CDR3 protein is CASSPHTDSVGTEAFF. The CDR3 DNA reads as TGTGCCAGCAGCCCCCATACGGACAGTGTAGGCACTGAAGCTTTCTTT.

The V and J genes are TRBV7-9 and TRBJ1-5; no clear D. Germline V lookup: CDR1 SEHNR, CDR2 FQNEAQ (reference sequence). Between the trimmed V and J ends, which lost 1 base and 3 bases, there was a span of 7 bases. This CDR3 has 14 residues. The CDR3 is CASSLESANQPQHF. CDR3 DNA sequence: TGTGCCAGCAGCTTAGAATCGGCCAATCAGCCCCAGCATTTT. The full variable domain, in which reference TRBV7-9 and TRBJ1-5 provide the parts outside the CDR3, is DTGVSQNPRHKITKRGQNVTFRCDPISEHNRLYWYRQTLGQGPEFLTYFQNEAQLEKSRLLSDRFSAERPKGSFSTLEIQRTEQGDSAMYLCASSLESANQPQHFGDGTRLSIL.

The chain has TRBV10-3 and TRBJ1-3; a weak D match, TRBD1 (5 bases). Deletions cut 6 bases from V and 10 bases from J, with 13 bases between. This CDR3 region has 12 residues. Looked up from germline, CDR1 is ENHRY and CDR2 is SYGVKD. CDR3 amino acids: CAIRPTGGTIYF. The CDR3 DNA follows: TGTGCCATCAGACCTACCGGGGGGACCATATATTTT.

Here the CDR3 reads CASSLVLAGGTNEQFF. In nucleotides, the CDR3 is TGCGCCAGCAGCTTGGTTCTAGCGGGAGGGACAAATGAGCAGTTCTTC. The chain has TRBV5-1 and TRBJ2-1; 12 positions agree with TRBD2. V dropped 0 bases and J dropped 7; count of bases not matched to a gene: 5. Germline V gene lookup returns CDR1 SGHRS and CDR2 YFSETQ. The CDR3 runs to 16 residues.

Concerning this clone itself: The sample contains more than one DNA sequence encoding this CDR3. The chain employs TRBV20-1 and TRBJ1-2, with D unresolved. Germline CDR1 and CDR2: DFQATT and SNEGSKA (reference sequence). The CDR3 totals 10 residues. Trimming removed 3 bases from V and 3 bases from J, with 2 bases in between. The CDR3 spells CSASYYGYTF. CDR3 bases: TGCAGTGCTAGTTACTATGGCTACACCTTC.

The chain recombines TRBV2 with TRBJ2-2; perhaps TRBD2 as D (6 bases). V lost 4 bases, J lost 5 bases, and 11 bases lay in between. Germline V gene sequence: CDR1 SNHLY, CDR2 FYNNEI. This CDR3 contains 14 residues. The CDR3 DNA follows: TGTGCCAGCAGTGTATTTCGGGGGACCGGGGAGCTGTTTTTT. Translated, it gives CASSVFRGTGELFF.

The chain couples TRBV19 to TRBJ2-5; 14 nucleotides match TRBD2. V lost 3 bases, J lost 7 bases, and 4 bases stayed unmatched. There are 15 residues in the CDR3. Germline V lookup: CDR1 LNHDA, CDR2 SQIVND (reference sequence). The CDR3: CASSMVGLAGGTQYF. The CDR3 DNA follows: TGTGCCAGTAGTATGGTAGGACTAGCGGGAGGGACCCAGTACTTC.

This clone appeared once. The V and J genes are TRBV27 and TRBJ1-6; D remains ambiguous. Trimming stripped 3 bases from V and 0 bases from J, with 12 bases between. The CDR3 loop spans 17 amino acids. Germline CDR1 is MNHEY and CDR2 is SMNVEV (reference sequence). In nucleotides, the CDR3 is TGTGCCAGCAGTTTCTCGGTTTCTGACTCCTATAATTCACCCCTCCACTTT. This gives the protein CASSFSVSDSYNSPLHF.

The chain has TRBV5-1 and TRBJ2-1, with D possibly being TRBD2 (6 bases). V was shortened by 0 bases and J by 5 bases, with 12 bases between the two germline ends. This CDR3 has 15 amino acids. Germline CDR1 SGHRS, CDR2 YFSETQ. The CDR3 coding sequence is TGCGCCAGCAGCTTGGTTTCGGGACTTCACAATGAGCAGTTCTTC. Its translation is CASSLVSGLHNEQFF.

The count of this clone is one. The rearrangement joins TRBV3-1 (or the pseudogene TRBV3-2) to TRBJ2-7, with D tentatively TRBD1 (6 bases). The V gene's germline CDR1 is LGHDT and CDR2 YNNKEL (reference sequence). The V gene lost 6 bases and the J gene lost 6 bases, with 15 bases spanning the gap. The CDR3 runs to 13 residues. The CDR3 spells CASRYRVGGEQYF. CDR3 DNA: TGTGCCAGCAGATACAGGGTTGGAGGCGAGCAGTACTTC.

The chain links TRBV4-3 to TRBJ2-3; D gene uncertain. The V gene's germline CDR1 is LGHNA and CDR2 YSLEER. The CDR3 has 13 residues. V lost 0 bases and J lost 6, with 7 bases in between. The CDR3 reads CASSQDNGDTQYF. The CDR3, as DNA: TGCGCCAGCAGCCAAGATAACGGGGATACGCAGTATTTT.

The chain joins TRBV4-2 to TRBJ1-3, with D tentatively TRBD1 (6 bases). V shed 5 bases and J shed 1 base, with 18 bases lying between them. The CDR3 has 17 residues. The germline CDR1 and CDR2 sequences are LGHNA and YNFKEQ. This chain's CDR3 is CASSTRTRQESGNTIYF. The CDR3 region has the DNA TGTGCCAGCAGCACGAGAACCCGACAGGAATCTGGAAACACCATATATTTT.

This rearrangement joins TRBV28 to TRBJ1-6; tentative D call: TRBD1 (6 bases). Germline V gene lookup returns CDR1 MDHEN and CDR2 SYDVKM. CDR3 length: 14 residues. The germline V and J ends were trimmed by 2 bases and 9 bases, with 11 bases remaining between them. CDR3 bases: TGTGCCAGCAGTTTAACGGGGGCCGGTTCACCCCTCCACTTT. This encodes CASSLTGAGSPLHF.

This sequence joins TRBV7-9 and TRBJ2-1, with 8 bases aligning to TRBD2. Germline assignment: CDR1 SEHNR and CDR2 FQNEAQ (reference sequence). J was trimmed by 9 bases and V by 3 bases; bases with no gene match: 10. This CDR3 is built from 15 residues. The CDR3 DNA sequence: TGTGCCAGCAGCTTTCGTCGGGAGGGCCTGGGTGAGCAGTTCTTC. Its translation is CASSFRREGLGEQFF.

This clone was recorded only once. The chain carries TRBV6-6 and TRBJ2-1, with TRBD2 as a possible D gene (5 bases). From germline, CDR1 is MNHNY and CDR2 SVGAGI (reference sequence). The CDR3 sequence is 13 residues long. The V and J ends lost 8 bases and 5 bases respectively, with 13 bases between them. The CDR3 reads CASWVGLNNEQFF. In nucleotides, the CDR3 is TGTGCCAGCTGGGTCGGACTTAACAATGAGCAGTTCTTC.